The 8 T cell receptor beta chains below come from one sample, sequenced in a study of blood T cell repertoires in COVID-19. Sequenced by immunoSEQ multiplex PCR; TCRdb stores in-frame clones only, minus some. The repertoire holds more than 150,000 clones, with 80% as singletons. Sequencing was done on a sample of PBMCs or T cells enriched from blood (not recorded which). All receptors derive from a man aged 55 to 70 who had been exposed to COVID-19.

This clone has only a few counts. This rearrangement joins TRBV10-3 to TRBJ2-3; 13 bases agree with TRBD2. Germline trimming cut 6 bases from V and 4 bases from J; bases unmatched to any gene: 7. The CDR3 is made up of 16 amino acids. Germline V gene lookup returns CDR1 ENHRY and CDR2 SYGVKD. CDR3 in amino acids: CAISPVTSGRADTQYF. In DNA form, the CDR3 reads TGTGCCATCAGCCCTGTTACTAGCGGGAGGGCAGATACGCAGTATTTT.

In this sample, this clone turned up a few times. This chain connects TRBV7-8 to TRBJ1-5; D not resolved. This CDR3 has 15 amino acids. In germline, CDR1 is SGHVS, CDR2 FQNEAQ. V was cut by 0 bases and J by 4 bases, with 10 bases left in between. DNA for the CDR3: TGTGCCAGCAGCTTAGCACCTCGCGCAAATCAGCCCCAGCATTTT. Translating it yields CASSLAPRANQPQHF.

This sequence joins TRBV18 and TRBJ2-1, with TRBD2 as a possible D gene (5 bases). V shed 0 bases and J shed 3 bases, with 15 bases lying between them. The CDR3 extends over 17 amino acids. Germline lookup yields CDR1 KGHSH and CDR2 LQKENI. The CDR3 here is CASSPPEIALLYNEQFF. As DNA, the CDR3 is TGTGCCAGCTCACCACCGGAAATAGCGCTACTCTACAATGAGCAGTTCTTC.

The chain couples TRBV19 to TRBJ2-1, with TRBD2 as a possible D gene (6 bases). Trimming took off 3 bases at V and 9 bases at J, with 21 bases between the two ends. CDR1 and CDR2 from the germline V gene are LNHDA and SQIVND (reference sequence). The CDR3 runs 16 residues. CDR3 coding DNA: TGTGCCAGTAGTATTTTTGGGGACTCCTACCCCGGTGAGCAGTTCTTC. Residues: CASSIFGDSYPGEQFF.

The CDR3 region is CASSQDRGGSYSNQPQHF. The CDR3 DNA reads as TGTGCCAGCAGCCAAGATCGGGGGGGTTCTTATAGCAATCAGCCCCAGCATTTT. The V gene is TRBV3-1 (or the pseudogene TRBV3-2), the J gene TRBJ1-5; possible D gene TRBD1, 5 bases. CDR3 length equals 18 residues. Trimming took 0 bases from V and 0 from J, leaving 15 bases between them. Germline CDR1 and CDR2: LGHDT and YNNKEL (reference sequence).

V and J are TRBV9 and TRBJ1-2, with D unresolved. This CDR3 has 14 residues. The germline V and J ends were trimmed by 3 bases and 0 bases, with 9 bases remaining between them. Germline lookup yields CDR1 SGDLS and CDR2 YYNGEE. The CDR3 DNA sequence: TGTGCCAGCAGCGGCAGATCCCCTAACTATGGCTACACCTTC. Amino acids: CASSGRSPNYGYTF. Variable domain in full (rest from reference TRBV9 and TRBJ1-2): DSGVTQTPKHLITATGQRVTLRCSPRSGDLSVYWYQQSLDQGLQFLIQYYNGEERAKGNILERFSAQQFPDLHSELNLSSLELGDSALYFCASSGRSPNYGYTFGSGTRLTVV.

This chain joins TRBV7-3 and TRBJ2-3; 11 nucleotides align to TRBD2. Per germline, CDR1 SGHTA and CDR2 FQGTGA. The V gene end was trimmed by 2 bases and the J gene end by 5 bases; junction bases not matched to a gene: 12. This CDR3 is built from 18 residues. CDR3 residues: CASSLGYPGLADQDTQYF. CDR3 nucleotide sequence: TGTGCCAGCAGCTTAGGGTATCCGGGACTAGCGGATCAAGATACGCAGTATTTT.

In this sample, this clone turned up many times. This chain links TRBV25-1 with TRBJ2-5; D perhaps matches TRBD1 (5 bases). CDR1 is MGHDK and CDR2 is SYGVNS in the germline V gene. The CDR3 has 14 amino acids. Trimming stripped 2 bases from V and 0 bases from J, with 7 bases between. The CDR3 sequence is CASSESRDQETQYF. In nucleotides, the CDR3 is TGTGCCAGCAGTGAAAGCAGGGACCAAGAGACCCAGTACTTC.